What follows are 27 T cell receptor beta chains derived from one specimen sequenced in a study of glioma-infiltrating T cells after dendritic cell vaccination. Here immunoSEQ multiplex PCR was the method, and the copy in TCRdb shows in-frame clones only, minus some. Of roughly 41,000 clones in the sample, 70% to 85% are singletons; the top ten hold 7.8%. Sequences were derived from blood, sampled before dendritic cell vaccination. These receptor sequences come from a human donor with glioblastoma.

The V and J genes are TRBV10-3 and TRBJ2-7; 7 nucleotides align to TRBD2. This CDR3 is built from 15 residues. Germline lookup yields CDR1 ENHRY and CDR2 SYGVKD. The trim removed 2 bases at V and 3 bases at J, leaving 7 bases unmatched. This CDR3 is CAISEGTAGVYEQYF. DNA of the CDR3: TGTGCCATCAGTGAGGGCACTGCGGGGGTCTACGAGCAGTACTTC.

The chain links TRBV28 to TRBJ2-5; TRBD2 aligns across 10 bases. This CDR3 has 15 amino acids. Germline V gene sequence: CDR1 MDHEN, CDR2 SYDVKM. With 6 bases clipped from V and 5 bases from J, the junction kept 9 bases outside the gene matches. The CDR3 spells CASRSSGGSVETQYF. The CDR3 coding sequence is TGTGCCAGCAGGTCTAGCGGGGGATCAGTGGAGACCCAGTACTTC.

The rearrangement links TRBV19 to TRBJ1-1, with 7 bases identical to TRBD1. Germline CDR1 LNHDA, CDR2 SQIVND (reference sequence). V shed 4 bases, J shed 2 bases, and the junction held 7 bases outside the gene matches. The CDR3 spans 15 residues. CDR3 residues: CASSKQGMKNTEAFF. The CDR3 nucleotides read TGTGCCAGTAGTAAACAGGGGATGAAAAACACTGAAGCTTTCTTT.

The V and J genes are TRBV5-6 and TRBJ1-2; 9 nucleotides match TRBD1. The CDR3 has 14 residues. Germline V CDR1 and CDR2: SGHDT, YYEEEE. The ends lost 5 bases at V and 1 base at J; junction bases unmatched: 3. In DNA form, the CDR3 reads TGTGCCAGCAGTGGGACAGGGCTTAACTATGGCTACACCTTC. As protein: CASSGTGLNYGYTF.

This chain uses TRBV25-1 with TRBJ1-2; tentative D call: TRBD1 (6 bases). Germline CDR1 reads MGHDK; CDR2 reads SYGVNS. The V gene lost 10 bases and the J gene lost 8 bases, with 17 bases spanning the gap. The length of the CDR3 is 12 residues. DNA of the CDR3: TGTGCCACGTTGGGGGGGGCTATCGGCTACACCTTC. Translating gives CATLGGAIGYTF.

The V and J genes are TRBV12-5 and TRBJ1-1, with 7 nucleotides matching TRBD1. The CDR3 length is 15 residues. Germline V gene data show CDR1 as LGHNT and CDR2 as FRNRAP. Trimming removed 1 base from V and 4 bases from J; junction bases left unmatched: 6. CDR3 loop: CASGLGQGGSTEAFF. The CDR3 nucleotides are TGTGCTAGTGGTTTGGGACAGGGTGGGAGCACTGAAGCTTTCTTT.

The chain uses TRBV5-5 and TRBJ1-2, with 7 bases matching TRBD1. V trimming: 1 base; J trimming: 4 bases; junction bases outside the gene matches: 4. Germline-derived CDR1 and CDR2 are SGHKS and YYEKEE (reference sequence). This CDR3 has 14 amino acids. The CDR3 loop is CASSLSRDSYGYTF. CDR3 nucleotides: TGTGCCAGCAGCTTGTCCCGGGACAGCTATGGCTACACCTTC.

The CDR3 region has the DNA TGTGCCAGCAGTCCCCCCGGGAGGATCTCTGGAAACACCATATATTTT. This translates into CASSPPGRISGNTIYF. J is TRBJ1-3 and V is TRBV7-2; D is unclear. Germline values: CDR1 SGHTA, CDR2 FQGNSA. Trimming stripped 6 bases from V and 0 bases from J, with 15 bases between. The CDR3 has 16 residues.

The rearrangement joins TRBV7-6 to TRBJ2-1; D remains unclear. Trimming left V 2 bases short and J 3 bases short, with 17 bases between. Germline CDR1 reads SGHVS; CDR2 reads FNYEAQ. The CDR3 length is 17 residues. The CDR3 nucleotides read TGTGCCAGCAGCTTAAGAGGAGCCGAAGTCTACTACAATGAGCAGTTCTTC. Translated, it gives CASSLRGAEVYYNEQFF.

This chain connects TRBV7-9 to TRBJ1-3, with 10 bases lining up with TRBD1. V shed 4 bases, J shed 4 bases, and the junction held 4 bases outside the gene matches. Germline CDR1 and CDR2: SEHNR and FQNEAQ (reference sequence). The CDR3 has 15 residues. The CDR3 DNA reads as TGTGCCAGCAGCTGGGGACAGGGGAGGGGAAACACCATATATTTT. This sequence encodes CASSWGQGRGNTIYF.

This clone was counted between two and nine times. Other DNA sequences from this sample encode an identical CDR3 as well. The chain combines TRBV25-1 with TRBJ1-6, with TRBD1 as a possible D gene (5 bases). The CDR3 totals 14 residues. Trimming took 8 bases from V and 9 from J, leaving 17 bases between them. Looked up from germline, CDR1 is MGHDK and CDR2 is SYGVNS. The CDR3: CASWVGGWGSPLHF. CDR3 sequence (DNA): TGTGCCAGCTGGGTCGGGGGATGGGGTTCACCCCTCCACTTT.

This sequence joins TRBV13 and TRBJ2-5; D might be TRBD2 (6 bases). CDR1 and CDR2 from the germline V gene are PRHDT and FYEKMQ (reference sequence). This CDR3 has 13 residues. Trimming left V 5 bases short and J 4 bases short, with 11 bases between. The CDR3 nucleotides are TGTGCCAGCAGCCCACCTAGCGCAGAGACCCAGTACTTC. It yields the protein CASSPPSAETQYF.

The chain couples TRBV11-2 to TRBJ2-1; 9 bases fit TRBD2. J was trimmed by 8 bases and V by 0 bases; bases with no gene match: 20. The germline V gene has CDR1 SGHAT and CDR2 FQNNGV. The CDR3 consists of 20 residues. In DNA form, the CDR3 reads TGTGCCAGCAGCTTAGATCGAGGCGGGGGGGCCTTCGAATCGGTGGATGAGCAGTTCTTC. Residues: CASSLDRGGGAFESVDEQFF.

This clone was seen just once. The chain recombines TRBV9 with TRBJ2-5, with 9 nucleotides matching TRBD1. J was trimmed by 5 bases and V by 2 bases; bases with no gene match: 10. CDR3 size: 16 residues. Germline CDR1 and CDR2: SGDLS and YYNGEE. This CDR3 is CASSVRPTGGEETQYF. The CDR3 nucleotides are TGTGCCAGCAGCGTCCGACCCACAGGGGGCGAGGAGACCCAGTACTTC.

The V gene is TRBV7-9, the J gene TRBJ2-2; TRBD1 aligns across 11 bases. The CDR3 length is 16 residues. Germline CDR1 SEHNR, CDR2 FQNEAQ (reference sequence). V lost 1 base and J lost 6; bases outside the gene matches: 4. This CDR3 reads CASSLGDRGFAGELFF. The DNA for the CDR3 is TGTGCCAGCAGCTTAGGGGACAGGGGGTTCGCCGGGGAGCTGTTTTTT.

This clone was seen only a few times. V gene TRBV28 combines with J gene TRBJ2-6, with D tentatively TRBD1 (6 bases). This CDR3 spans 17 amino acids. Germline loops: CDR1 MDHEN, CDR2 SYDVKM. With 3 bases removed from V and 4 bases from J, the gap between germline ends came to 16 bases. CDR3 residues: CASSFTTGSSGANVLTF. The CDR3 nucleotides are TGTGCCAGCAGTTTTACGACAGGTTCGTCGGGGGCCAACGTCCTGACTTTC.

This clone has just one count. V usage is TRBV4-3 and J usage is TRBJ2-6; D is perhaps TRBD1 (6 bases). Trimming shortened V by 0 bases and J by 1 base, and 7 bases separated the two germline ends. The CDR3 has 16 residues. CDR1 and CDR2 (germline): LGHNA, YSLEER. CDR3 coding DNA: TGCGCCAGCAGCCAAGACGGGACATCTGGGGCCAACGTCCTGACTTTC. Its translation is CASSQDGTSGANVLTF.

This chain's CDR3 is CAMERNTEAFF. DNA for the CDR3: TGTGCCATGGAGAGGAATACTGAAGCTTTCTTT. The V gene is TRBV30, the J gene TRBJ1-1; D call uncertain. Trimming stripped 8 bases from V and 5 bases from J, with 12 bases between. The germline gives CDR1 GTSNPN, CDR2 SVGIG (reference sequence). The CDR3 covers 11 residues.

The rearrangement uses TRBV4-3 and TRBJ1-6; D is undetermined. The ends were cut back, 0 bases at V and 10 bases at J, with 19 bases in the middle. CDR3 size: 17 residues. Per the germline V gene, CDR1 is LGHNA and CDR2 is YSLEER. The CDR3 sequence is CASSQDFGRTRGSPLHF. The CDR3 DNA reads TGCGCCAGCAGCCAAGATTTCGGGAGAACCCGCGGCTCACCCCTCCACTTT.

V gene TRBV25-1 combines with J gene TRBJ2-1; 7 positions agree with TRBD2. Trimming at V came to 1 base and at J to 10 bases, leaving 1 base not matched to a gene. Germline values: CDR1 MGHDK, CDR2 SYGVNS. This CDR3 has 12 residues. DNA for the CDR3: TGTGCCAGCAGTGAATTTAGCGGGGAGCAGTTCTTC. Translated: CASSEFSGEQFF.

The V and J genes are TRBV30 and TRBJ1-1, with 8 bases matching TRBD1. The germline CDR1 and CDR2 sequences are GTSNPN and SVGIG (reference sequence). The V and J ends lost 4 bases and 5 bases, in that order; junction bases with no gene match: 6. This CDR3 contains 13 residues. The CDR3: CAWTTGVGTEAFF. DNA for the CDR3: TGTGCCTGGACGACAGGGGTGGGGACTGAAGCTTTCTTT.

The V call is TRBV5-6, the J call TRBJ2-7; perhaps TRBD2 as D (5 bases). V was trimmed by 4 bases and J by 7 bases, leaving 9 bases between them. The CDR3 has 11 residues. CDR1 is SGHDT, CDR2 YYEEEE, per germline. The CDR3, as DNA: TGTGCCAGCAGCAATCCGGGGGAGCAGTACTTC. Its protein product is CASSNPGEQYF.

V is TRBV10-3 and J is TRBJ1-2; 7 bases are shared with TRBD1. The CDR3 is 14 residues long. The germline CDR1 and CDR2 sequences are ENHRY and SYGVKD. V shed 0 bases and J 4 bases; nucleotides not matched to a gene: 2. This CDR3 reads CAISESGDSYGYTF. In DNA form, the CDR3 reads TGTGCCATCAGTGAGTCTGGGGACAGCTATGGCTACACCTTC.

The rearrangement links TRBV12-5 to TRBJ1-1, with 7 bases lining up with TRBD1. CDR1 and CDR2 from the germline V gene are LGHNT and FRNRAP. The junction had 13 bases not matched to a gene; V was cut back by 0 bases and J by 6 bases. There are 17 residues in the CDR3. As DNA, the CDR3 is TGTGCTAGTGGTTTGGTATTGACAGGGAGTAGACCTTCTGAAGCTTTCTTT. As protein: CASGLVLTGSRPSEAFF.

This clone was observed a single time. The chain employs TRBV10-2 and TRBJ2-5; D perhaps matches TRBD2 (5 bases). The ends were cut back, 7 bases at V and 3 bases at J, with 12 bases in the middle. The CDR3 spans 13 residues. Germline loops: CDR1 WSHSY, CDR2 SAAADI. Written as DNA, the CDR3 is TGCGCCAGCAACGGACTGGCAAAAGAGACCCAGTACTTC. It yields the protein CASNGLAKETQYF.

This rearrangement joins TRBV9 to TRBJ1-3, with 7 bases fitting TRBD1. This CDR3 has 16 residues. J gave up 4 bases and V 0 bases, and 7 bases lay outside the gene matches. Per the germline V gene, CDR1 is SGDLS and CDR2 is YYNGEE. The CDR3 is CASSVGGNRGGNTIYF. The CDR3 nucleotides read TGTGCCAGCAGCGTAGGGGGCAACAGGGGAGGAAACACCATATATTTT.

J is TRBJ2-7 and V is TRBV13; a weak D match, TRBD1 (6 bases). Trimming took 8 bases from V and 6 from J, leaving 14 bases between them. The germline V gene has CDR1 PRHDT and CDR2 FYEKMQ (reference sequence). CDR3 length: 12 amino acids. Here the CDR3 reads CASAWTAAEQYF. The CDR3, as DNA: TGTGCCAGCGCCTGGACAGCGGCCGAGCAGTACTTC.